This section outlines one T cell receptor (beta chain) sequence together with its context. Lesional scalp punch biopsies and peripheral blood were collected from alopecia areata patients. This entry belongs to a study of CD8+ T cells in alopecia areata. Study-level background: The study gave treated patients oral tofacitinib at 5 to 10 mg twice daily.

The V gene's germline CDR1 is MNHEY and CDR2 SVGAGI. This CDR3 has 15 amino acids. Trimming left V 4 bases short and J 3 bases short, with 13 bases between. RNA was isolated and reverse transcribed to cDNA, the sequencing template. Generated by immunoSEQ multiplex PCR, the TCRdb table keeps only in-frame clones and is missing some. In the table there are 130,000 to 150,000 clones, 87% of which are singletons. The material was CD8+ T cells sorted from blood, obtained at week 0. The chain is built from TRBV6-5 and TRBJ2-1, with a possible D match to TRBD2 (5 bases). The TCR originated in a human donor with alopecia areata. The CDR3 DNA is TGTGCCAGCAGTTTATCCAGCGGAGGCTACAATGAGCAGTTCTTC. It codes for CASSLSSGGYNEQFF.